The 23 T cell receptor beta chains reported below all come from one sample, sequenced in a study of blood T cells in healthy people across ages. Combining a sample-barcoded 5' primer with a J-beta primer mix, a second PCR ran for 7 to 11 cycles. One entry per CDR3 protein, called by TCRdb with MiXCR from the 5' RACE reads. The table lists about a million distinct CDR3 sequences, 51% of them singletons. What was sequenced was blood. The receptors come from a woman aged 60-75 years in good health.

The V and J genes are TRBV28 and TRBJ2-3, with TRBD2 identical over 11 bases. The V and J ends lost 10 bases and 0 bases, in that order; junction bases with no gene match: 6. CDR1 and CDR2 from the germline V gene are MDHEN and SYDVKM. The CDR3 sequence is 15 residues long. The CDR3 nucleotides read TGTGCCACCCTTAGGACTAGCGGGAGCACAGATACGCAGTATTTT. This codes for CATLRTSGSTDTQYF.

A few counts support this clonotype. The rearrangement links TRBV7-9 to TRBJ1-2; TRBD1 agrees at 11 bases. Germline V gives CDR1 SEHNR, CDR2 FQNEAQ (reference sequence). The trim removed 0 bases at V and 4 bases at J, leaving 1 base unmatched. CDR3 size: 15 residues. CDR3 DNA: TGTGCCAGCAGCTTAGCCGGACAGGGGGCCTATGGCTACACCTTC. Translated: CASSLAGQGAYGYTF.

This clonotype was detected a few times. CDR3 nucleotides: TGTGCCAGCAGCCCAGGGGGAACCGCCTACGAGCAGTACTTC. Its translation is CASSPGGTAYEQYF. The chain carries TRBV7-9 and TRBJ2-7; TRBD1 matches at 7 bases. This CDR3 is built from 14 residues. From germline, CDR1 is SEHNR and CDR2 FQNEAQ (reference sequence). Trimming cost V 5 bases and J 2 bases; bases outside gene matches: 6.

This chain links TRBV11-3 with TRBJ2-5, with D tentatively TRBD1 (7 bases). The V end lost 5 bases, the J end lost 11 bases, and 18 bases lay between the germline ends. The CDR3 length is 13 residues. The germline V gene encodes CDR1 SGHNT and CDR2 YENEEA. The DNA of the CDR3 is TGTGCCAGCAGCGGAGGGGGCTGGAATGAGCAGTACTTC. Its protein product is CASSGGGWNEQYF.

With regard to this clonotype: The junction shows a germline mismatch at one end, possibly a read error. The chain links TRBV6-2 or TRBV6-3 to TRBJ2-2; no clear D. The CDR3 covers 11 residues. The germline gives CDR1 MNHEY, CDR2 SVGEGT. CDR3 sequence (DNA): TGCGCCAGCCAAAGCCTCGGGGAGCTGTTTTTT. Translating gives CASQSLGELFF.

The chain recombines TRBV27 with TRBJ2-1; possible D gene TRBD2, 5 bases. Germline V lookup: CDR1 MNHEY, CDR2 SMNVEV (reference sequence). The CDR3 consists of 13 residues. Trimming took 3 bases from V and 6 from J, leaving 9 bases between them. CDR3 coding DNA: TGTGCCAGCAGTTTGGGAGTGGCCAATGAGCAGTTCTTC. This encodes CASSLGVANEQFF.

This clonotype was found a few times. This sequence joins TRBV7-2 and TRBJ2-3; 7 nucleotides align to TRBD1. V trimming: 7 bases; J trimming: 5 bases; junction bases outside the gene matches: 3. The CDR3 loop spans 12 amino acids. The germline V gene has CDR1 SGHTA and CDR2 FQGNSA. The CDR3 bases are TGTGCCAGCACCAGGGGGTTAGATACGCAGTATTTT. Amino acids: CASTRGLDTQYF. The variable domain in full, completed from reference TRBV7-2 and TRBJ2-3, reads GAGVSQSPSNKVTEKGKDVELRCDPISGHTALYWYRQSLGQGLEFLIYFQGNSAPDKSGLPSDRFSAERTGGSVSTLTIQRTQQEDSAVYLCASTRGLDTQYFGPGTRLTVL.

This clonotype has only a few counts. The gene calls are TRBV29-1 and TRBJ2-7; no clear D gene. This CDR3 spans 12 amino acids. The V end lost 4 bases, the J end lost 0 bases, and 7 bases lay between the germline ends. CDR1 and CDR2 (germline): SQVTM, ANQGSEA. The CDR3 bases are TGCAGCGTTGCCAGGAGCTCCTACGAGCAGTACTTC. It translates to CSVARSSYEQYF.

This clonotype was seen more than once but under ten times. The genes are TRBV2 and TRBJ1-4; a possible D gene is TRBD1 (5 bases). Between the trimmed V and J ends, which lost 2 bases and 5 bases, there was a span of 9 bases. The CDR3 runs 14 residues. Germline V gene sequence: CDR1 SNHLY, CDR2 FYNNEI. CDR3 region: CASSESRTNEKLFF. The CDR3 nucleotides are TGTGCCAGCAGTGAATCTCGGACAAATGAAAAACTGTTTTTT.

This clonotype was picked up a small number of times. As DNA, the CDR3 is TGCAGCGCTCTAGCGGGAGTTGAAGATACGCAGTATTTT. Translated: CSALAGVEDTQYF. The gene calls are TRBV29-1 and TRBJ2-3; 10 nucleotides agree with TRBD2. The V gene end was trimmed by 7 bases and the J gene end by 5 bases; junction bases not matched to a gene: 6. The CDR3 is made up of 13 amino acids. The germline V gene encodes CDR1 SQVTM and CDR2 ANQGSEA.

This clonotype has only a few counts. V gene TRBV7-2 combines with J gene TRBJ2-1, with a possible D match to TRBD1 (5 bases). Near its end, the DNA agrees better with TRBJ2-7, so the J call may be wrong. This CDR3 comprises 14 residues. CDR1 and CDR2 (germline): SGHTA, FQGNSA. The CDR3 DNA reads as TGTGCCAGCAGCTTTTCAGGGCTTATAGGCGAGCAGTACTTC. This sequence encodes CASSFSGLIGEQYF.

There are a few counts of this clonotype. The chain is built from TRBV2 and TRBJ2-1; D call uncertain. CDR1 is SNHLY and CDR2 is FYNNEI in the germline V gene. The ends were cut back, 1 base at V and 6 bases at J, with 10 bases in the middle. This CDR3 is built from 14 residues. CDR3 coding DNA: TGTGCCAGCAGTGAAGAGTACGCAGCCAATGAGCAGTTCTTC. It encodes CASSEEYAANEQFF.

The V gene is TRBV4-1, the J gene TRBJ2-7; TRBD1 matches 9 bases. In germline, CDR1 is MGHRA, CDR2 YSYEKL. Trimming at V came to 3 bases and at J to 6 bases, leaving 12 bases not matched to a gene. This CDR3 spans 16 amino acids. The CDR3 bases are TGCGCCAGCAGCCAGAGTCCGGGACAGGGTTTTTCCGAGCAGTACTTC. Its protein is CASSQSPGQGFSEQYF.

This chain links TRBV4-2 with TRBJ2-7; tentatively, D is TRBD2 (6 bases). This CDR3 has 18 amino acids. The V gene lost 1 base and the J gene lost 2 bases, with 21 bases spanning the gap. Germline CDR1 and CDR2: LGHNA and YNFKEQ. The CDR3 loop is CASSQVSSVGGTPYEQYF. CDR3 DNA sequence: TGTGCCAGCAGCCAAGTTTCTTCCGTAGGAGGGACCCCCTACGAGCAGTACTTC.

The chain couples TRBV6-5 to TRBJ1-1; no firm D call. CDR3 length: 15 amino acids. V was trimmed by 5 bases and J by 0 bases, leaving 13 bases between them. Germline values: CDR1 MNHEY, CDR2 SVGAGI. In nucleotides, the CDR3 is TGTGCCAGCAGTCCCCGTGGCAGCTTGAACACTGAAGCTTTCTTT. The encoded protein is CASSPRGSLNTEAFF.

V and J are TRBV2 and TRBJ2-5; the D is unclear. The CDR3 covers 9 residues. CDR1 is SNHLY and CDR2 is FYNNEI in the germline V gene. Trimming took off 10 bases at V and 1 base at J, with 1 base between the two ends. The CDR3 DNA reads TGTGCCATCCAAGAGACCCAGTACTTC. This translates into CAIQETQYF.

This clonotype occurred a few times. The chain recombines TRBV20-1 with TRBJ1-2; TRBD1 matches 10 bases. The CDR3 runs 14 residues. CDR1 is DFQATT, CDR2 SNEGSKA, per germline (reference sequence). V shed 6 bases and J 4 bases; nucleotides not matched to a gene: 8. The CDR3 region is CSARGTGESYGYTF. CDR3 in DNA: TGCAGTGCCCGAGGGACAGGGGAGAGCTATGGCTACACCTTC.

A few counts support this clonotype. V and J are TRBV9 and TRBJ2-7; possibly TRBD1 for D (6 bases). The germline CDR1 and CDR2 sequences are SGDLS and YYNGEE. This CDR3 has 15 amino acids. Trimming took off 3 bases at V and 4 bases at J, with 17 bases between the two ends. CDR3 amino acids: CASSAYWDTRYEQYF. The CDR3 DNA reads as TGTGCCAGCAGCGCATACTGGGACACCAGATACGAGCAGTACTTC.

There are many counts of this clonotype. The CDR3 region has the DNA TGTGCCAGCAGTGTTTCCAGGTACAATGAGCAGTTCTTC. Its protein product is CASSVSRYNEQFF. The chain couples TRBV12-3 or TRBV12-4 to TRBJ2-1; unclear D gene. V was trimmed by 5 bases and J by 4 bases, leaving 9 bases between them. CDR3 length: 13 residues.

The V gene is TRBV6-5, the J gene TRBJ2-4; D may be TRBD2 (6 bases). The V and J ends lost 2 bases and 13 bases respectively, with 18 bases between them. The CDR3 spans 14 residues. The germline V gene has CDR1 MNHEY and CDR2 SVGAGI. The CDR3 sequence is CASSYRVDGSEQYF. The DNA of the CDR3 is TGTGCCAGCAGTTACAGGGTCGACGGGAGTGAGCAGTACTTC.

The V and J genes are TRBV21-1 and TRBJ2-5; the DNA was not compared with TRBD2, the D call given in the table. Gene TRBJ2-7 matches the end of the DNA better, so the J call may be wrong. TRBV21-1 counts as a pseudogene. There are 15 residues in the CDR3. Here the CDR3 reads CASSHSGASTYEQYF. In nucleotides, the CDR3 is TGTGCCAGTTCGCATAGCGGGGCGAGTACCTACGAGCAGTACTTC.

This clonotype occurred a few times. The chain carries TRBV6-6 and TRBJ2-5, with D perhaps assigned TRBD1 or TRBD2 (5 bases each). V was clipped by 5 bases and J by 2 bases, with 21 bases between them. This CDR3 contains 17 residues. Germline V CDR1 and CDR2: MNHNY, SVGAGI (reference sequence). The CDR3 DNA reads as TGTGCCAGCAGTCCCGGGGCAGGGTTCGCCTTTCAAGAGACCCAGTACTTC. Amino acids: CASSPGAGFAFQETQYF.

This clonotype was detected only a few times. CDR3 region: CASGLAGNSDTQYF. The CDR3 DNA reads TGTGCCAGTGGACTAGCGGGGAACTCAGATACGCAGTATTTT. The V and J genes are TRBV28 and TRBJ2-3; 12 bases match TRBD2. V dropped 9 bases and J dropped 4; count of bases not matched to a gene: 5. The CDR3 has 14 residues. Germline assignment: CDR1 MDHEN and CDR2 SYDVKM. The full variable domain, its missing parts supplied by reference TRBV28 and TRBJ2-3, is DVKVTQSSRYLVKRTGEKVFLECVQDMDHENMFWYRQDPGLGLRLIYFSYDVKMKEKGDIPEGYSVSREKKERFSLILESASTNQTSMYLCASGLAGNSDTQYFGPGTRLTVL.